These T cell receptor beta chains were read from a single sample in a study of blood T cell repertoires in COVID-19. Data came from immunoSEQ multiplex PCR; TCRdb stores just in-frame clones and leaves some out. The sample comprises under 200,000 clones, around nine tenths of which are singletons, and approximately 0.5% rests with the top ten. Input material: peripheral blood. These receptors came from a man between 45 and 60 years old with acute or convalescent COVID-19. Each CDR3 is given with its conserved first and last residue. Fields, in order: V gene, D gene, CDR3 protein. D genes are given only for firm matches.

v_call: TRBV24-1
d_call: NA
cdr3_aa: CATSDPSGPFGANVLTF

v_call: TRBV5-7
d_call: NA
cdr3_aa: CASSLRSKLFF

v_call: TRBV28
d_call: TRBD1
cdr3_aa: CASRVDRAGTEAFF

v_call: TRBV11-1
d_call: TRBD2
cdr3_aa: CASSLAPSGSQETQYF

v_call: TRBV11-2
d_call: TRBD2
cdr3_aa: CASSLSGGASDTQYF

v_call: TRBV11-2
d_call: NA
cdr3_aa: CASSLDGRTYEQYF

v_call: TRBV30
d_call: TRBD1
cdr3_aa: CAWSTDRGYGELFF

v_call: TRBV27
d_call: TRBD1
cdr3_aa: CASRPTGGAYEQYF

v_call: TRBV4-1
d_call: TRBD2
cdr3_aa: CASSQATSGRYTGELFF

v_call: TRBV2
d_call: TRBD2
cdr3_aa: CASRAGLAGEHEQYF

v_call: TRBV15
d_call: TRBD2
cdr3_aa: CATSRRTSGGETQYF

v_call: TRBV24-1
d_call: TRBD2
cdr3_aa: CATSGGGGTSGRGNEQFF

v_call: TRBV19
d_call: TRBD1
cdr3_aa: CASSPIRQGIHQPQHF

v_call: TRBV4-1
d_call: TRBD2
cdr3_aa: CASSPGLAGYNEQFF

v_call: TRBV12-2
d_call: NA
cdr3_aa: CASRLDSLEGRSTDTQYF

v_call: TRBV28
d_call: TRBD2
cdr3_aa: CASSSPLRLAGYNEQFF

v_call: TRBV19
d_call: TRBD1
cdr3_aa: CASSGPGQGFDEQFF

v_call: TRBV5-1
d_call: NA
cdr3_aa: CASSPDRPATDTQYF

v_call: TRBV5-1
d_call: TRBD1
cdr3_aa: CASSLGVGQYTEAFF

v_call: TRBV21-1
d_call: NA
cdr3_aa: CASSNHGRGAEAFF

v_call: TRBV24-1
d_call: TRBD2
cdr3_aa: CATSDGGRAETQYF

v_call: TRBV7-9
d_call: NA
cdr3_aa: CASSLAGGVSYNSPLHF

v_call: TRBV5-1
d_call: TRBD1
cdr3_aa: CASSSGQDYGYTF

v_call: TRBV2
d_call: TRBD1
cdr3_aa: CASKLTGTGNTGELFF

v_call: TRBV7-2
d_call: NA
cdr3_aa: CASSSFRGNEQFF

v_call: TRBV29-1
d_call: NA
cdr3_aa: CSVDWGLVQETQYF

v_call: TRBV9
d_call: TRBD1
cdr3_aa: CASSASDRAAEAFF

v_call: TRBV28
d_call: NA
cdr3_aa: CASRQTGTIDGYTF

v_call: TRBV19
d_call: TRBD1
cdr3_aa: CASSITGGGEAFF

v_call: TRBV30
d_call: NA
cdr3_aa: CAWSEEAGELFF

v_call: TRBV5-4
d_call: TRBD1
cdr3_aa: CASSTTGVNTEAFF

v_call: TRBV2
d_call: NA
cdr3_aa: CASSGLSGTLVHQETQYF

v_call: TRBV12-3/TRBV12-4
d_call: NA
cdr3_aa: CASTFTDTQYF

v_call: TRBV5-4
d_call: TRBD2
cdr3_aa: CASSPARSGAYEQYF

v_call: TRBV5-6
d_call: TRBD2
cdr3_aa: CASSLAWLAGVSYNEQFF

v_call: TRBV7-9
d_call: NA
cdr3_aa: CASSLGGQNTGELFF

v_call: TRBV18
d_call: NA
cdr3_aa: CASSPRGSNEQFF

v_call: TRBV27
d_call: TRBD1
cdr3_aa: CASSLGRGRYSPLHF

v_call: TRBV28
d_call: NA
cdr3_aa: CASSFPAGSVQETQYF

v_call: TRBV5-6
d_call: NA
cdr3_aa: CASRRQTGTGELFF

v_call: TRBV3-1/TRBV3-2
d_call: TRBD1
cdr3_aa: CASSHGTGSQPQHF

v_call: TRBV6-5
d_call: TRBD1
cdr3_aa: CASSLAGGETQYF

v_call: TRBV7-2
d_call: TRBD1
cdr3_aa: CASSTPGGFWGYTF

v_call: TRBV25-1
d_call: TRBD1
cdr3_aa: CASSARDRVDTGELFF

v_call: TRBV29-1
d_call: NA
cdr3_aa: CSAWTETYGYTF

v_call: TRBV30
d_call: TRBD1
cdr3_aa: CAWGQGYYGYTF

v_call: TRBV3-1/TRBV3-2
d_call: TRBD1
cdr3_aa: CASSRQGGSYEQYF

v_call: TRBV9
d_call: TRBD2
cdr3_aa: CASSVGGLAGQETQYF

v_call: TRBV28
d_call: NA
cdr3_aa: CASSLLVTANNSPLHF

v_call: TRBV7-2
d_call: TRBD2
cdr3_aa: CASSKARQGLAGNEQYF